Listed here is a single T cell receptor (beta chain). Germline is not matched at one junction end, which may reflect a read error. These data originate in a study of prognosis after radiotherapy for stage I lung cancer. About the research overall: Median age was about 74 years (roughly 50 to 90) among about 14 men and a handful of women. Distant metastases after radiotherapy occurred in four patients at a median of approximately 7 months; more than 13 showed no significant progression.

Two-round multiplex PCR amplified TCR beta CDR3 from genomic DNA. Every TRBV and TRBJ gene had its own specific primer in first-round PCR. A single record per CDR3 protein comes from TCRdb applying MiXCR to the multiplex PCR reads. The sample has some 23,000 distinct CDR3 sequences, more than 35% seen once. The TCR comes from a donor aged 50 or older with non-small cell lung cancer. Sequencing used PBMCs, obtained before or after stereotactic body radiation therapy (not recorded which).

The CDR3 loop reads CASILSCEYEQYF. The DNA for the CDR3 is TGCGCCAGCATCTTGTCATGTGAATACGAGCAGTACTTC. The chain couples TRBV5-1 to TRBJ2-7; unclear D gene. Germline CDR1 reads SGHRS; CDR2 reads YFSETQ. The CDR3 covers 13 residues.